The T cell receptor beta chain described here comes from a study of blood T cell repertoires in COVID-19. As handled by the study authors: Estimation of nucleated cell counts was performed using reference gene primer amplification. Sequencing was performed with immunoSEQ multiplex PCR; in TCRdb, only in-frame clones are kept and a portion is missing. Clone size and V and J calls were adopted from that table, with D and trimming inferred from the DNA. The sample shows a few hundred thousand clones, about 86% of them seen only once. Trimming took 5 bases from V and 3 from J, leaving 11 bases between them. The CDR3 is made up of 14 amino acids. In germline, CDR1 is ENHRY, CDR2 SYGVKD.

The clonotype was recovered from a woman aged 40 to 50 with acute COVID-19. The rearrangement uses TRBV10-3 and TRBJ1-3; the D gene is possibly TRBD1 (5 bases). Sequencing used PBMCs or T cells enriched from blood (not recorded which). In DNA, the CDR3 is TGTGCCATCAGTACCCAGGGAATTGGAAACACCATATATTTT. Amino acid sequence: CAISTQGIGNTIYF.